This T cell receptor beta chain was sequenced during a study of T cell responses to AZD1222 COVID-19 vaccine. On the study more broadly: Second-dose recipients at about 4 or about 12 weeks were treated as one pooled group. Findings of the study overall: Only a handful of AZD1222 recipients were seropositive at baseline. Donors were chiefly white British, with a greater number of females, and clonal diversity was perhaps underestimated.

With 4 bases clipped from V and 3 bases from J, the junction kept 6 bases outside the gene matches. The CDR3 spans 16 residues. Germline CDR1 reads MDHEN; CDR2 reads SYDVKM. TCRdb's table, derived via immunoSEQ multiplex PCR, lists solely in-frame clones and lacks some. The table has approximately 140,000 clones, about 92% seen once. Notes on this clone: No antigen is known for it.

The sequencing here drew on peripheral blood, taken on day 0 of AZD1222 vaccination. This chain uses TRBV28 with TRBJ2-7; 13 bases are a match to TRBD2. The clonotype comes from an adult in good health. CDR3 region: CASSSTGLAGNYEQYF. Here the CDR3 DNA reads TGTGCCAGCAGTTCCACGGGACTAGCGGGAAACTACGAGCAGTACTTC.